Listed below are T cell receptor beta chains from one sample, sequenced in a study of blood T cell repertoires in COVID-19. Measured with immunoSEQ multiplex PCR; TCRdb has only the in-frame clones, and not every one. The sample holds 25,000 to 30,000 clones, around 91% seen once. The sequenced sample was peripheral blood. These receptors were obtained from a woman aged 60-75 years with active COVID-19. CDR3s include the opening cysteine and the closing phenylalanine or tryptophan. D genes are given only for firm matches. For some rows the clone size is stated as once, few or many, or as a class when expanded; others skip it.

clone_size: NA; d_call: NA; j_call: TRBJ1-2; v_call: TRBV5-1; cdr3_aa: CASSPEARSDGYTF; cdr3_nt: TGCGCCAGCAGCCCCGAGGCCCGGAGCGATGGCTACACCTTC
clone_size: once; d_call: NA; j_call: TRBJ2-5; v_call: TRBV14; cdr3_aa: CASSPRLRETQYF; cdr3_nt: TGTGCCAGCAGCCCTCGACTTCGGGAGACCCAGTACTTC
clone_size: NA; d_call: NA; j_call: TRBJ2-3; v_call: TRBV21-1; cdr3_aa: CASSTGGASTDTQYF; cdr3_nt: TGTGCCAGCAGTACGGGGGGCGCTAGCACAGATACGCAGTATTTT
clone_size: NA; d_call: NA; j_call: TRBJ1-4; v_call: TRBV28; cdr3_aa: CASRPTGRATNEKLFF; cdr3_nt: TGTGCCAGCAGACCCACAGGGAGAGCAACTAATGAAAAACTGTTTTTT
clone_size: NA; d_call: NA; j_call: TRBJ2-1; v_call: TRBV5-6; cdr3_aa: CASSSFPGASYNEQFF; cdr3_nt: TGTGCCAGCAGCTCCTTCCCGGGAGCCTCCTACAATGAGCAGTTCTTC
clone_size: NA; d_call: TRBD1; j_call: TRBJ1-2; v_call: TRBV27; cdr3_aa: CASSSTPRTGTNYGYTF; cdr3_nt: TGTGCCAGCAGTTCCACCCCAAGGACAGGGACTAACTATGGCTACACCTTC
clone_size: NA; d_call: NA; j_call: TRBJ1-1; v_call: TRBV30; cdr3_aa: CAWNPPRTNTEAFF; cdr3_nt: TGTGCCTGGAATCCGCCAAGGACAAACACTGAAGCTTTCTTT
clone_size: NA; d_call: NA; j_call: TRBJ2-6; v_call: TRBV5-1; cdr3_aa: CASSFFQRASGANVLTF; cdr3_nt: TGCGCCAGCAGCTTCTTCCAGCGGGCCTCTGGGGCCAACGTCCTGACTTTC
clone_size: NA; d_call: TRBD2; j_call: TRBJ2-3; v_call: TRBV18; cdr3_aa: CASSPRAPTTSGSADTQYF; cdr3_nt: TGTGCCAGCTCACCACGGGCCCCGACGACTAGCGGGAGTGCAGATACGCAGTATTTT
clone_size: NA; d_call: TRBD2; j_call: TRBJ2-7; v_call: TRBV14; cdr3_aa: CASSQEPGLAGYEQYF; cdr3_nt: TGTGCCAGCAGCCAAGAGCCGGGACTAGCGGGGTACGAGCAGTACTTC
clone_size: NA; d_call: NA; j_call: TRBJ2-7; v_call: TRBV5-4; cdr3_aa: CASSLARSYEQYF; cdr3_nt: TGTGCCAGCAGCTTAGCTAGGTCCTACGAGCAGTACTTC
clone_size: NA; d_call: NA; j_call: TRBJ2-5; v_call: TRBV28; cdr3_aa: CASSFRSGGFETQYF; cdr3_nt: TGTGCCAGCAGTTTCCGTAGCGGCGGGTTTGAGACCCAGTACTTC
clone_size: NA; d_call: TRBD2; j_call: TRBJ2-3; v_call: TRBV2; cdr3_aa: CASSELAGGGDTQYF; cdr3_nt: TGTGCCAGCAGTGAACTAGCGGGTGGGGGGGATACGCAGTATTTT
clone_size: NA; d_call: NA; j_call: TRBJ1-6; v_call: TRBV2; cdr3_aa: CASSQKGGSPLHF; cdr3_nt: TGTGCCAGCAGTCAAAAAGGGGGTTCACCCCTCCACTTT
clone_size: NA; d_call: NA; j_call: TRBJ1-3; v_call: TRBV6-5; cdr3_aa: CASSPLTVPNTIYF; cdr3_nt: TGTGCCAGCAGTCCCCTGACAGTCCCAAACACCATATATTTT
clone_size: few; d_call: NA; j_call: TRBJ1-2; v_call: TRBV29-1; cdr3_aa: CSVEFGSRVGGYTF; cdr3_nt: TGCAGCGTTGAGTTTGGGTCCCGGGTGGGTGGCTACACCTTC
clone_size: NA; d_call: TRBD1; j_call: TRBJ1-1; v_call: TRBV14; cdr3_aa: CASSQGTGAILNTEAFF; cdr3_nt: TGTGCCAGCAGCCAGGGGACAGGGGCCATTCTGAACACTGAAGCTTTCTTT
clone_size: NA; d_call: TRBD2; j_call: TRBJ2-7; v_call: TRBV7-6; cdr3_aa: CASSFGTSGSLYEQYF; cdr3_nt: TGTGCCAGCAGCTTCGGGACTAGCGGGAGTTTGTACGAGCAGTACTTC